This T cell receptor (beta chain) was recorded in a study of T cell responses to AZD1222 COVID-19 vaccine. To note about this clone: The antigen remains undetermined.

General study findings and limits: Spike-specific TCR breadth and depth both grew after two AZD1222 doses. Donors, mostly white British, included more females; clonal diversity was possibly underestimated. The repertoires were collected only after the peak T cell response.

Generated by immunoSEQ multiplex PCR, the TCRdb table keeps only in-frame clones and is missing some. The sample includes tens of thousands of clones, about 85% of them seen just once. This CDR3 comprises 14 residues. V shed 4 bases, J shed 4 bases, and the junction held 4 bases outside the gene matches. Germline-derived CDR1 and CDR2 are MNHEY and SVGAGI. Material: peripheral blood, obtained on day 0 of AZD1222 vaccination. The chain uses TRBV6-5 and TRBJ1-1, with 9 bases aligning to TRBD1. This receptor was identified in an adult in good health. The CDR3 nucleotides are TGTGCCAGCAGTTTCGGACAGGGGACCACTGAAGCTTTCTTT. This translates into CASSFGQGTTEAFF.